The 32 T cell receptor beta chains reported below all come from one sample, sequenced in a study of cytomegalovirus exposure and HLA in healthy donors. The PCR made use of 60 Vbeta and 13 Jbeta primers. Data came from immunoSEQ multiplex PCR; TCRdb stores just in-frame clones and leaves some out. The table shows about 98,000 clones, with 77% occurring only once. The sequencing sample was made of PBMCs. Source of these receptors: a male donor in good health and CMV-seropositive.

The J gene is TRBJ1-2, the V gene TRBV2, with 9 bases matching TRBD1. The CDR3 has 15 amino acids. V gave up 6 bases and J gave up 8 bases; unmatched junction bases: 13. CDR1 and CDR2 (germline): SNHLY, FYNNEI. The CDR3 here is CASRTGTGTTWGYTF. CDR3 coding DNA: TGTGCCAGCAGGACCGGGACAGGGACTACATGGGGCTACACCTTC.

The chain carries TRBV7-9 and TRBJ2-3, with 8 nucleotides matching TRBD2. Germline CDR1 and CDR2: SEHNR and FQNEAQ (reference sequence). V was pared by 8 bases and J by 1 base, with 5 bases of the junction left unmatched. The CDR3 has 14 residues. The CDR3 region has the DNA TGTGCCAGCTCAACTAGCGGAGGCACAGATACGCAGTATTTT. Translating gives CASSTSGGTDTQYF.

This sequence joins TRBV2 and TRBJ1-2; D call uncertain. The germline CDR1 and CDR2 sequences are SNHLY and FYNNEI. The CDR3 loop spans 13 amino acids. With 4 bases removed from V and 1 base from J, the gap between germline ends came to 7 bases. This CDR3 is CASSAEGNYGYTF. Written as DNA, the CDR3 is TGTGCCAGCAGTGCGGAGGGTAACTATGGCTACACCTTC.

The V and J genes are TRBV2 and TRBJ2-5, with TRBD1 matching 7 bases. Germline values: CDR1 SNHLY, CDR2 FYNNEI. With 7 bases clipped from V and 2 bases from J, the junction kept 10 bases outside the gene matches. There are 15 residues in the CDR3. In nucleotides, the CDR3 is TGTGCCAGCACCAACGAAGGGGGCGTACAAGAGACCCAGTACTTC. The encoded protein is CASTNEGGVQETQYF.

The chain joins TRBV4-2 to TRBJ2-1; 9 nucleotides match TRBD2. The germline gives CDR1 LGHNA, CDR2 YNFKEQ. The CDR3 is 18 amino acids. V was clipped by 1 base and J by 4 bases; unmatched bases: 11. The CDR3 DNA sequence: TGTGCCAGCAGCCAAGGGGGGGGCGGGAGGGGTGCGTACAATGAGCAGTTCTTC. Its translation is CASSQGGGGRGAYNEQFF.

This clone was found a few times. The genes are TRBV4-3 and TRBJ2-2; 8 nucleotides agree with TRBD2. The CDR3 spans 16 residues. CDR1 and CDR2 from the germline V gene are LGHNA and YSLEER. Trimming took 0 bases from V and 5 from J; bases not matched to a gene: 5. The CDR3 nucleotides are TGCGCCAGCAGCCAAGATCGGACTAGCAGAACCGGGGAGCTGTTTTTT. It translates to CASSQDRTSRTGELFF.

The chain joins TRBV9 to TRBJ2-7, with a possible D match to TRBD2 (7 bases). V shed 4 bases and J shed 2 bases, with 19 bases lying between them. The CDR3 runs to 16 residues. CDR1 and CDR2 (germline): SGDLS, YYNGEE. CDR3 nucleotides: TGTGCCAGCAGCTCAAAGGGAGGGGACAAGACCTACGAGCAGTACTTC. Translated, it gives CASSSKGGDKTYEQYF.

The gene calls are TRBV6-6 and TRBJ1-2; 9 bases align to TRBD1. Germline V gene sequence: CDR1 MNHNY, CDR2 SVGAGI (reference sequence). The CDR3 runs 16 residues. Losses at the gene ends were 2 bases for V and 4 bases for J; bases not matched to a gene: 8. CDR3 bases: TGTGCCAGCAGTTACCCGACAGGGGGTTTTAGCTATGGCTACACCTTC. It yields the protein CASSYPTGGFSYGYTF.

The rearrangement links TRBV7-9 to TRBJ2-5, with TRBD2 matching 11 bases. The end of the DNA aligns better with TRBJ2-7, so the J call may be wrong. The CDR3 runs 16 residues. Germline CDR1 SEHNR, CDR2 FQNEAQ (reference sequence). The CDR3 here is CASSSPGLADAYEQYF. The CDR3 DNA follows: TGTGCCAGCAGCTCACCGGGACTAGCGGATGCCTACGAGCAGTACTTC.

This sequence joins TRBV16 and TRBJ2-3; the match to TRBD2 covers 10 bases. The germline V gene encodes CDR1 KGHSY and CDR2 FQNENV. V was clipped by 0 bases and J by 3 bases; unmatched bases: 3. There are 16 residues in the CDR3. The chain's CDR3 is CASSQSLAGSTDTQYF. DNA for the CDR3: TGTGCCAGCAGCCAATCACTAGCGGGATCGACAGATACGCAGTATTTT. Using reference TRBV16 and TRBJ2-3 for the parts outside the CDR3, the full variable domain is GEEVAQTPKHLVRGEGQKAKLYCAPIKGHSYVFWYQQVLKNEFKFLISFQNENVFDETGMPKERFSAKCLPNSPCSLEIQATKLEDSAVYFCASSQSLAGSTDTQYFGPGTRLTVL.

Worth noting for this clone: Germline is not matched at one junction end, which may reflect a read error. CDR3 region: CTSRLQGAGEKLFF. The CDR3 coding sequence is TGTACCAGCAGACTACAGGGCGCCGGGGAAAAACTGTTTTTT. The J gene is TRBJ1-4, the V gene TRBV27; possibly TRBD1 for D (6 bases). Looked up from germline, CDR1 is MNHEY and CDR2 is SMNVEV (reference sequence). This CDR3 is 14 amino acids long.

The CDR3 loop is CASSLGGQGGYTF. CDR3 bases: TGTGCCAGCAGCTTAGGAGGACAGGGTGGCTACACCTTC. The rearrangement joins TRBV7-3 to TRBJ1-2; 8 bases agree with TRBD1. V gave up 2 bases and J gave up 7 bases; unmatched junction bases: 3. Germline loops: CDR1 SGHTA, CDR2 FQGTGA. CDR3 length: 13 amino acids.

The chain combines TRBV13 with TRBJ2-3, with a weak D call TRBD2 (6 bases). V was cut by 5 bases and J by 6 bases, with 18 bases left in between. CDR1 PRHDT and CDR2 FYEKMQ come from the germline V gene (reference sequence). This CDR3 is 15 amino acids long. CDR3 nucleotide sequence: TGTGCCAGCAGCCTCGAGCGGGTGGATGGGGATACGCAGTATTTT. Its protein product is CASSLERVDGDTQYF.

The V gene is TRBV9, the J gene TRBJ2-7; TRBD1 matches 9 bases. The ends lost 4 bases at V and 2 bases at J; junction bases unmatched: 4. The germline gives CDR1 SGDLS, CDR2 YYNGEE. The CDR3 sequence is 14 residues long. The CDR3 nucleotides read TGTGCCAGCAGCACCCGGACAGGGGCCTACGAGCAGTACTTC. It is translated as CASSTRTGAYEQYF.

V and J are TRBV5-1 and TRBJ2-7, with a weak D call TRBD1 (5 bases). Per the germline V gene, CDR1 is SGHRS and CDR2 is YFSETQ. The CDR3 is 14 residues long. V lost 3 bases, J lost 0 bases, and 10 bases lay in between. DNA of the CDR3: TGCGCCAGCAGCTCCTACGACAGCTCCTACGAGCAGTACTTC. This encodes CASSSYDSSYEQYF.

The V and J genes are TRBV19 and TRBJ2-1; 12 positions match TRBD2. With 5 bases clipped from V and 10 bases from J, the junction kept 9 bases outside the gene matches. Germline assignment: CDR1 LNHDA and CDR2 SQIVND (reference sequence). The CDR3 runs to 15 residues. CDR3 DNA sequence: TGTGCCAGTAGTGCGGGGACTAGCGGGTTCTCGGAGCAGTTCTTC. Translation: CASSAGTSGFSEQFF.

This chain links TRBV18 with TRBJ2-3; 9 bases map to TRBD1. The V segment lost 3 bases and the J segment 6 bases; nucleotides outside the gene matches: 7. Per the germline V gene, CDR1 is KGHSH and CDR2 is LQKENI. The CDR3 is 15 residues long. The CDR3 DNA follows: TGTGCCAGCTCACCTATGGGACAGGGTGTCGATACGCAGTATTTT. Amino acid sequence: CASSPMGQGVDTQYF.

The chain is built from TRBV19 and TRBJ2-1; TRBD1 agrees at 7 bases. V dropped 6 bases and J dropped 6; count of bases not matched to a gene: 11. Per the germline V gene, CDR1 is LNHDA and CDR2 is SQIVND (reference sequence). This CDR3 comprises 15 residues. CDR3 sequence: CASRTTGEVGNEQFF. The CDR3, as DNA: TGTGCCAGTAGGACAACAGGGGAAGTAGGCAATGAGCAGTTCTTC.

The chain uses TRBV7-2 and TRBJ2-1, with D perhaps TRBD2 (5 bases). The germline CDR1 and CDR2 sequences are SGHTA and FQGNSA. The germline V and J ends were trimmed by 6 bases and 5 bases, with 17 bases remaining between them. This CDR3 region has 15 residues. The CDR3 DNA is TGTGCCAGCAGAGGTGGAGGCGGCGGACACAATGAGCAGTTCTTC. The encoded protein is CASRGGGGGHNEQFF.

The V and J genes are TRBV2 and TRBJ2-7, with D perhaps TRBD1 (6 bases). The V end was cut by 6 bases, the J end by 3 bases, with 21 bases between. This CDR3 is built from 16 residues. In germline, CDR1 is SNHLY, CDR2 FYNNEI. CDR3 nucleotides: TGTGCCAGCAGGGGGGCGAGAGACGAAGGGGGCTACGAGCAGTACTTC. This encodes CASRGARDEGGYEQYF.

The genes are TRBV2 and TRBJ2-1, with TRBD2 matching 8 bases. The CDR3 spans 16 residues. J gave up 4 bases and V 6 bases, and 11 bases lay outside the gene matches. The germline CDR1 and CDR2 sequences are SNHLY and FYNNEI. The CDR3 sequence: CASSPPRAGVYNEQFF. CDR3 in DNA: TGTGCCAGCAGCCCCCCCCGAGCGGGAGTATACAATGAGCAGTTCTTC.

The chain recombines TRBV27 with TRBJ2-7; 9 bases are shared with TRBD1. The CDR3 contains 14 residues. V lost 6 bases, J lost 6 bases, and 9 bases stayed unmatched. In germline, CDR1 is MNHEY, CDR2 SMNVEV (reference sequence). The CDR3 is CASRLTWTGAEQYF. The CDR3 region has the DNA TGTGCCAGCAGGCTAACGTGGACAGGGGCCGAGCAGTACTTC.

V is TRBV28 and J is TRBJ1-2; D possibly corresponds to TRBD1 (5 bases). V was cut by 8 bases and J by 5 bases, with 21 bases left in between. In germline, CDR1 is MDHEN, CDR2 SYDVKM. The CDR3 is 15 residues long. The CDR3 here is CASAPELGPGYGYTF. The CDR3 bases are TGTGCCAGCGCCCCCGAGTTGGGGCCCGGTTATGGCTACACCTTC.

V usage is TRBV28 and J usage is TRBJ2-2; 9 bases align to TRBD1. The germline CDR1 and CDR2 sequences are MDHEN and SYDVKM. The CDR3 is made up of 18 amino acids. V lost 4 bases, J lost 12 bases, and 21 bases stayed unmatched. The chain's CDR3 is CASSSRLGDRAVTFKLFF. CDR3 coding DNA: TGTGCCAGCAGTTCCCGCCTCGGGGACAGGGCGGTTACATTTAAGCTGTTTTTT.

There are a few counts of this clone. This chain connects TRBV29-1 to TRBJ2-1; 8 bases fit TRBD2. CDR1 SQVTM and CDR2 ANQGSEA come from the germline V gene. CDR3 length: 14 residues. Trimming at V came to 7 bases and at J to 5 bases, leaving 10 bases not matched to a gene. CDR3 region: CSAPGPGGHNEQFF. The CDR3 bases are TGCAGCGCTCCCGGGCCGGGAGGGCACAATGAGCAGTTCTTC.

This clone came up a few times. The CDR3 bases are TGTGCCAGTAGTATAGGTCCTAACACCGGGGAGCTGTTTTTT. This gives the protein CASSIGPNTGELFF. The chain joins TRBV19 to TRBJ2-2; D is undetermined. CDR1 is LNHDA, CDR2 SQIVND, per germline (reference sequence). The CDR3 contains 14 residues. V was cut by 1 base and J by 2 bases, with 5 bases left in between.

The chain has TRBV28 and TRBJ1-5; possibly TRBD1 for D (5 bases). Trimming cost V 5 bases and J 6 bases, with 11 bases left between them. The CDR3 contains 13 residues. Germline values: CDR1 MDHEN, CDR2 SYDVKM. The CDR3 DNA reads TGTGCCAGCAGTCTAAGGGGTGGTCAGCCCCAGCATTTT. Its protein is CASSLRGGQPQHF.

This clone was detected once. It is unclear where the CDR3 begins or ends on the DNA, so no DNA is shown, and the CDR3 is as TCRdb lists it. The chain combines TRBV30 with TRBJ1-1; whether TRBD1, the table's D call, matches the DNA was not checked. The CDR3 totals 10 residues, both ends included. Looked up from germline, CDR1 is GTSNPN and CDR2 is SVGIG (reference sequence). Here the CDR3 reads CAWGQGITFF.

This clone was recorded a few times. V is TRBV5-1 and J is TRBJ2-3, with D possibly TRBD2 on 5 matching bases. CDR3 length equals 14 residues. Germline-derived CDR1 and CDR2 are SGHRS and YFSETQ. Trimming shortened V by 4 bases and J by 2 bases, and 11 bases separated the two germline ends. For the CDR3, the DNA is TGCGCCAGCAGCGTAGGGAGTCTCACAGATACGCAGTATTTT. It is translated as CASSVGSLTDTQYF.

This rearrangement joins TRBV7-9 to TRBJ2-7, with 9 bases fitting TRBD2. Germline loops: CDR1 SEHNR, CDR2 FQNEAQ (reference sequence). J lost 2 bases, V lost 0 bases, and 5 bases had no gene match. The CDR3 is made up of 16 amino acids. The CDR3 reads CASSLARGGGTYEQYF. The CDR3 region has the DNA TGTGCCAGCAGCTTAGCGCGCGGGGGGGGGACCTACGAGCAGTACTTC. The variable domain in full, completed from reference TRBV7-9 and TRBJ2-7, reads DTGVSQNPRHKITKRGQNVTFRCDPISEHNRLYWYRQTLGQGPEFLTYFQNEAQLEKSRLLSDRFSAERPKGSFSTLEIQRTEQGDSAMYLCASSLARGGGTYEQYFGPGTRLTVT.

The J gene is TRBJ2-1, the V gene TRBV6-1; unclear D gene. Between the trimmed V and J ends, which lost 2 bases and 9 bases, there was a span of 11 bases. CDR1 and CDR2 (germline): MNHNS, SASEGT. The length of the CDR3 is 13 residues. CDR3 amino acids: CASSENQRGEQFF. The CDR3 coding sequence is TGTGCCAGCAGTGAAAATCAACGCGGTGAGCAGTTCTTC.

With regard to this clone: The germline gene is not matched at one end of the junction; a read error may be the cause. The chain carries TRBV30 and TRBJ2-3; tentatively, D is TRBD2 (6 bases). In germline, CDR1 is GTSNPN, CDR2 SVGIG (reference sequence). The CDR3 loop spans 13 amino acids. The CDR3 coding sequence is TGTGCCTGGAGTGTCGGGAGTGGGAGACACCCATCCTTT. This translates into CAWSVGSGRHPSF.